This T cell receptor beta chain came from a study of technical replicates of blood from a few donors. Method: immunoSEQ multiplex PCR; TCRdb's copy keeps in-frame clones and lacks some. The repertoire includes approximately 53,000 clones, about 96% of them detected once, and 0.35% to 0.5% sits in the top ten. The CDR3 runs to 14 residues. Trimming removed 2 bases at V and 5 bases at J, with 12 bases between. Per germline, CDR1 KGHSH and CDR2 LQKENI. V usage is TRBV18 and J usage is TRBJ2-5, with D possibly being TRBD2 (6 bases). Sequenced material: T cells isolated from PBMCs. This clonotype was sampled from a human donor in good health. The CDR3 bases are TGTGCCAGCTCACCATGGGGGGACCTGGAGACCCAGTACTTC. This translates into CASSPWGDLETQYF.